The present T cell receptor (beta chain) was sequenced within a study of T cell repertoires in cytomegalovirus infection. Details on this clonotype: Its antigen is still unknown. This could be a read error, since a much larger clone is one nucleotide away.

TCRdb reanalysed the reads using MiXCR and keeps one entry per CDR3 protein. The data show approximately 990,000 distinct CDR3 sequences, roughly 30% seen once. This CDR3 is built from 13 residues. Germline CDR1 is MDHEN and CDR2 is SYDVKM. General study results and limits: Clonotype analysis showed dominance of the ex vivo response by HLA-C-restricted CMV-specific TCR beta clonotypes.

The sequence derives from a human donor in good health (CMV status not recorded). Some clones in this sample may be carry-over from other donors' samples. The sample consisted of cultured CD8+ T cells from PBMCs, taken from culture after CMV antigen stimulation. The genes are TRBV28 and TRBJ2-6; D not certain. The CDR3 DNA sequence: TGTGCCAGCAGCCGATCTGGGGTCAACGTCCTGACTTTC. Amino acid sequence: CASSRSGVNVLTF.